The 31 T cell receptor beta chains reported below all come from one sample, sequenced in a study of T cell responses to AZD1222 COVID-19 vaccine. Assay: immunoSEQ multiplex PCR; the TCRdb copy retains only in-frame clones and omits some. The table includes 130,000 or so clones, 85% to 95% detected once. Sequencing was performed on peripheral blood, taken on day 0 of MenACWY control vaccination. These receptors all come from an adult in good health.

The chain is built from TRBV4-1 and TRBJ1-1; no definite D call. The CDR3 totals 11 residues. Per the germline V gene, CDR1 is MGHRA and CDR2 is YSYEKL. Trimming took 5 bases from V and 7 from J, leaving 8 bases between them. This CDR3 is CASSFHNEAFF. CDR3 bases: TGCGCCAGCAGCTTTCACAATGAAGCTTTCTTT.

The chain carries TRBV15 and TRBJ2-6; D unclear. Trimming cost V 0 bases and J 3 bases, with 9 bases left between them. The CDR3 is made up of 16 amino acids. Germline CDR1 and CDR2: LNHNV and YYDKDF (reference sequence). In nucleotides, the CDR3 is TGTGCCACCAGCAGAGAGGGTACGGGTGGGGCCAACGTCCTGACTTTC. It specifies CATSREGTGGANVLTF.

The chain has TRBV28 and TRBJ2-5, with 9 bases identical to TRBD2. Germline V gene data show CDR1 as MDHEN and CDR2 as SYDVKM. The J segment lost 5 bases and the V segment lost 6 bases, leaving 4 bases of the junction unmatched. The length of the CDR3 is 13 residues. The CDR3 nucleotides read TGTGCCAGCAGATGGACTAGCGTGGAGACCCAGTACTTC. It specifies CASRWTSVETQYF.

For the CDR3, the DNA is TGTGCCAGCAGCCCGAGAACAGATGTGGCTTTCTTT. Amino acid sequence: CASSPRTDVAFF. V usage is TRBV7-6 and J usage is TRBJ1-1; D not resolved. V lost 5 bases to trimming and J lost 11 bases, with 15 bases between them. CDR1 is SGHVS and CDR2 is FNYEAQ in the germline V gene. The length of the CDR3 is 12 residues.

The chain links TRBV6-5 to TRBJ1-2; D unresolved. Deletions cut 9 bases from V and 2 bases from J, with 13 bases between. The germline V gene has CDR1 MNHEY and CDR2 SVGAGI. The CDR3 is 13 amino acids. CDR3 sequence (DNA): TGTGCCAGTTCGGAGACACTCAACTATGGCTACACCTTC. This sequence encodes CASSETLNYGYTF.

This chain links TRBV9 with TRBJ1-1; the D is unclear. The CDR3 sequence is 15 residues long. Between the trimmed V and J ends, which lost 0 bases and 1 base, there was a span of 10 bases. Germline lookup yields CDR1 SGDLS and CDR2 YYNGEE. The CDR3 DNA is TGTGCCAGCAGCGTAGCTACGACGGGGAACACTGAAGCTTTCTTT. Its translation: CASSVATTGNTEAFF.

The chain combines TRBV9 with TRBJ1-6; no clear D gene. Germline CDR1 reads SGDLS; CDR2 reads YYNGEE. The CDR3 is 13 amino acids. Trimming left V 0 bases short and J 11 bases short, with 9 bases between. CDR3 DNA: TGTGCCAGCAGCGTAGGGGAATGGACACCCCTCCACTTT. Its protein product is CASSVGEWTPLHF.

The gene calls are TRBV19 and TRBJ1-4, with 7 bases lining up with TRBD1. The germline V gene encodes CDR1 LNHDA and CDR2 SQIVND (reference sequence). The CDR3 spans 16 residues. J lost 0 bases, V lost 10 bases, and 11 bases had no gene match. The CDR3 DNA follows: TGTGCCACCAGGGACAGTGCCTTTTCAACTAATGAAAAACTGTTTTTT. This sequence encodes CATRDSAFSTNEKLFF.

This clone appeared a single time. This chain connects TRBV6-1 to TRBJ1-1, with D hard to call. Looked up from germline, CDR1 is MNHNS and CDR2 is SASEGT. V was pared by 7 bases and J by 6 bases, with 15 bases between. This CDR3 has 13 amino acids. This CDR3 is CASTYAPDSEAFF. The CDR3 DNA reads TGTGCCAGCACCTACGCCCCGGACTCTGAAGCTTTCTTT.

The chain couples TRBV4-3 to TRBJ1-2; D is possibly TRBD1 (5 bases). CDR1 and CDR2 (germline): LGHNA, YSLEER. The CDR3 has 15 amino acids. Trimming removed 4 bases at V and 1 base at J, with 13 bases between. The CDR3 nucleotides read TGCGCCAGCAGCCCCCGGGACCGAAGTAACTATGGCTACACCTTC. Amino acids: CASSPRDRSNYGYTF.

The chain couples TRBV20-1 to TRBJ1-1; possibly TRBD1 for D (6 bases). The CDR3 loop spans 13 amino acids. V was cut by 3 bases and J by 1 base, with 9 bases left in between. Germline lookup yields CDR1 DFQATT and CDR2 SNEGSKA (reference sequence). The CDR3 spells CSASNRANTEAFF. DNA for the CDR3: TGCAGTGCTAGTAACAGGGCGAACACTGAAGCTTTCTTT.

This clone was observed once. CDR3 bases: TGCGCCAGCAGCTCATACACTGAAGCTTTCTTT. Its translation is CASSSYTEAFF. This chain links TRBV5-1 with TRBJ1-1, with D unclear. Deletions cut 3 bases from V and 3 bases from J, with 3 bases between. The CDR3 is 11 residues long. The germline V gene encodes CDR1 SGHRS and CDR2 YFSETQ.

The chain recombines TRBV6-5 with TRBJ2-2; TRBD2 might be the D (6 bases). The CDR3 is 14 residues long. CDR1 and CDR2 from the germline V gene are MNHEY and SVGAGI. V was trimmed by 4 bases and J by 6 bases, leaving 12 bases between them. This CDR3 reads CASSLVGGAGELFF. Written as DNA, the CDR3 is TGTGCCAGCAGTTTAGTGGGCGGGGCCGGGGAGCTGTTTTTT.

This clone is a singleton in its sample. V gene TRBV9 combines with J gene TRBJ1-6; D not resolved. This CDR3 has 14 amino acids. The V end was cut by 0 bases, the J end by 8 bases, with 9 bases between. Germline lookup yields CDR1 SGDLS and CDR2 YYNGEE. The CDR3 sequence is CASSVGGSDSPLHF. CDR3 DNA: TGTGCCAGCAGCGTAGGAGGGTCGGATTCACCCCTCCACTTT.

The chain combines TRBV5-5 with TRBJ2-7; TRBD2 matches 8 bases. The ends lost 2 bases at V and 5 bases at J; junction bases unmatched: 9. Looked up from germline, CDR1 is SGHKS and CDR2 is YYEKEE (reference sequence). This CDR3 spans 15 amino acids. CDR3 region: CASSLFGRAANEQYF. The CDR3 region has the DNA TGTGCCAGCAGCTTATTCGGGAGGGCCGCCAACGAGCAGTACTTC.

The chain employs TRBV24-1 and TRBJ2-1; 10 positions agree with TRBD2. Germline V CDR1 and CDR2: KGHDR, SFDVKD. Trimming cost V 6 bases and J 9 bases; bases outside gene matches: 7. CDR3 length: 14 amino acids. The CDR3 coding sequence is TGTGCCACCAGTAGTAGCGGGGGGATGGTTGAGCAGTTCTTC. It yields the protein CATSSSGGMVEQFF.

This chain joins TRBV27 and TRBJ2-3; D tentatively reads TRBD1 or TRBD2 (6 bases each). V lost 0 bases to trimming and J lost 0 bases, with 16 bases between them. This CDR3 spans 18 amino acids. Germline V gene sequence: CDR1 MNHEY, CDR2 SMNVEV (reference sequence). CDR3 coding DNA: TGTGCCAGCAGTTTATCGTTGTTGAGGGGGGCAAGCACAGATACGCAGTATTTT. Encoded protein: CASSLSLLRGASTDTQYF.

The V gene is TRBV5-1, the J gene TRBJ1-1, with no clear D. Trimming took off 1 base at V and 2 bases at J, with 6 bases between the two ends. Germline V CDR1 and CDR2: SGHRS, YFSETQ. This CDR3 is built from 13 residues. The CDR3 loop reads CASSLLSNTEAFF. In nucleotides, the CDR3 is TGCGCCAGCAGCTTGCTTAGCAACACTGAAGCTTTCTTT.

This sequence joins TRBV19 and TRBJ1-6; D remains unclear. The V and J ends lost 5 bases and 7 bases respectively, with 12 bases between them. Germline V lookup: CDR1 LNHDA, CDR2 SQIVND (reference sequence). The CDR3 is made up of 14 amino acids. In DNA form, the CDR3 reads TGTGCCAGTAGTCCGACGGTACCAAATTCACCCCTCCACTTT. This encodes CASSPTVPNSPLHF. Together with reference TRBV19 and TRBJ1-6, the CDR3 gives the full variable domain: DGGITQSPKYLFRKEGQNVTLSCEQNLNHDAMYWYRQDPGQGLRLIYYSQIVNDFQKGDIAEGYSVSREKKESFPLTVTSAQKNPTAFYLCASSPTVPNSPLHFGNGTRLTVT.

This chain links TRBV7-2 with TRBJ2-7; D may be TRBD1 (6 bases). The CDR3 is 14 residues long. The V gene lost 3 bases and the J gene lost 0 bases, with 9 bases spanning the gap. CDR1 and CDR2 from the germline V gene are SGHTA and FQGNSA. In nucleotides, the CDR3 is TGTGCCAGCAGCTTTACAGGGAGCTCCTACGAGCAGTACTTC. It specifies CASSFTGSSYEQYF.

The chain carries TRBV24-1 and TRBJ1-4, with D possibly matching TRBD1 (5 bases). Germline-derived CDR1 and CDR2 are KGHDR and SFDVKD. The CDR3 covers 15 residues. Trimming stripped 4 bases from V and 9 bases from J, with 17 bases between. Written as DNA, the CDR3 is TGTGCCACCAGTGACCCGAGGGACGGAGGTCAAAAACTGTTTTTT. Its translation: CATSDPRDGGQKLFF.

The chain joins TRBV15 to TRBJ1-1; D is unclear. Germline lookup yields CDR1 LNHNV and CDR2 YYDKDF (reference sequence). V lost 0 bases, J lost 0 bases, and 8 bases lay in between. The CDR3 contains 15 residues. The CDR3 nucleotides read TGTGCCACCAGCAGAGATCAAGCTATGAACACTGAAGCTTTCTTT. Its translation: CATSRDQAMNTEAFF.

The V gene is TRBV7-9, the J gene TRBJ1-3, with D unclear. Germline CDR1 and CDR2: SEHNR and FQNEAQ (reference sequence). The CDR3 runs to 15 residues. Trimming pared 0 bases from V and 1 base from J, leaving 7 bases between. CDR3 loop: CASSLAGFSGNTIYF. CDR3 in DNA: TGTGCCAGCAGCTTAGCAGGGTTTTCTGGAAACACCATATATTTT.

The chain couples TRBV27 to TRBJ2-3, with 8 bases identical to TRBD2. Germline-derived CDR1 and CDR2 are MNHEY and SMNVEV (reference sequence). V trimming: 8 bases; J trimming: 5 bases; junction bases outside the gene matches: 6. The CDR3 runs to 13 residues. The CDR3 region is CASRRGGGDTQYF. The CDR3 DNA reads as TGTGCCAGCCGTCGGGGGGGCGGAGATACGCAGTATTTT.

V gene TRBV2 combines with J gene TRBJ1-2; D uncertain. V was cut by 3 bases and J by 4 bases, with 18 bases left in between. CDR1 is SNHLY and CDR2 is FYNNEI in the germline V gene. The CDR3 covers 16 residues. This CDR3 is CASSERPPLVGYGYTF. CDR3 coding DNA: TGTGCCAGCAGTGAGAGACCCCCCCTCGTCGGCTATGGCTACACCTTC.

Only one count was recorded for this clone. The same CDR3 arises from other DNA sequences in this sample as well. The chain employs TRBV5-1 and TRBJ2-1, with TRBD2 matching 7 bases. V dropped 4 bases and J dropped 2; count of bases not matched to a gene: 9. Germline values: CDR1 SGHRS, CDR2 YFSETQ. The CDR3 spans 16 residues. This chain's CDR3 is CASSPGGAGAYNEQFF. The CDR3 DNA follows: TGCGCCAGCAGCCCGGGCGGGGCGGGAGCCTACAATGAGCAGTTCTTC.

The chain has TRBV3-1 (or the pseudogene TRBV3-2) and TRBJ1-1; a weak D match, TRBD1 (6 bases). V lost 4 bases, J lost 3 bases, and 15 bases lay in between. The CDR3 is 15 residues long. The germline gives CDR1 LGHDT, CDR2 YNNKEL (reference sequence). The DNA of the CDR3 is TGTGCCAGCAGCCTCGGTGGGGGCACGGACACTGAAGCTTTCTTT. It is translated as CASSLGGGTDTEAFF.

The CDR3 loop is CSASGGLGSGNTIYF. In DNA, the CDR3 is TGCAGCGCTTCCGGGGGCTTAGGCTCTGGAAACACCATATATTTT. This chain connects TRBV29-1 to TRBJ1-3; D is possibly TRBD1 (6 bases). Germline CDR1 and CDR2: SQVTM and ANQGSEA. The CDR3 runs 15 residues. Trimming removed 7 bases at V and 0 bases at J, with 16 bases between. The full variable domain, completed using reference TRBV29-1 and TRBJ1-3, is SAVISQKPSRDICQRGTSLTIQCQVDSQVTMMFWYRQQPGQSLTLIATANQGSEATYESGFVIDKFPISRPNLTFSTLTVSNMSPEDSSIYLCSASGGLGSGNTIYFGEGSWLTVV.

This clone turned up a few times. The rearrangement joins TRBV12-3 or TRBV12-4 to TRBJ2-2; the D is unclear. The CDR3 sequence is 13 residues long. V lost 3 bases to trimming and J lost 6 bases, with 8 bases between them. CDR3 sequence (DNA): TGTGCCAGCAGTTTCCTTCTTCCCGGGGAGCTGTTTTTT. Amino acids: CASSFLLPGELFF.

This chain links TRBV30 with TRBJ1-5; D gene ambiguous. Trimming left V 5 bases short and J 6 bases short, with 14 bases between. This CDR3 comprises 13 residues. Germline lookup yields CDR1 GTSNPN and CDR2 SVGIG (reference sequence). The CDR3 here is CAWGYGPGQPQHF. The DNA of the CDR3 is TGTGCCTGGGGGTATGGGCCAGGTCAGCCCCAGCATTTT.

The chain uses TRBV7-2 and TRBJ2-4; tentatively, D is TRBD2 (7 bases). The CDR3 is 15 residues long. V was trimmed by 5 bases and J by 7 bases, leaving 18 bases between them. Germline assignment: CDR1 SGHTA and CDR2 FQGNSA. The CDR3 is CASSLLGGRENIQYF. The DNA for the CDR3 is TGTGCCAGCAGCCTATTGGGGGGGCGAGAGAACATTCAGTACTTC.